This paragraph reports one T cell receptor (beta chain). In the source study's methods: Estimated nucleated cell counts came from reference gene primer amplification. Profiled with immunoSEQ multiplex PCR; TCRdb holds only in-frame clones, not every one. From that table come the V and J calls and clone size; the DNA was used to work out D and trimming. The sample has around 68,000 clones, more than 75% seen once. The data belong to a study of blood T cell repertoires in COVID-19. For the study at large: COVID-19 samples collected from the United States, Italy and Spain covered acute and convalescent phases. T cells, B-cell-depleted T cells, or PBMCs provided the cDNA or gDNA that served as material.

CDR1 is SGHRS and CDR2 is YFSETQ in the germline V gene. The ends were cut back, 0 bases at V and 2 bases at J, with 12 bases in the middle. The CDR3 contains 15 residues. The material sequenced was peripheral blood. V usage is TRBV5-1 and J usage is TRBJ2-7; TRBD2 is a possible D gene (5 bases). This receptor was taken from a human donor in a cohort sampled during active COVID-19. The CDR3, as DNA: TGCGCCAGCAGCTTGGGACGATCGGGGACCTACGAGCAGTACTTC. Residues: CASSLGRSGTYEQYF.